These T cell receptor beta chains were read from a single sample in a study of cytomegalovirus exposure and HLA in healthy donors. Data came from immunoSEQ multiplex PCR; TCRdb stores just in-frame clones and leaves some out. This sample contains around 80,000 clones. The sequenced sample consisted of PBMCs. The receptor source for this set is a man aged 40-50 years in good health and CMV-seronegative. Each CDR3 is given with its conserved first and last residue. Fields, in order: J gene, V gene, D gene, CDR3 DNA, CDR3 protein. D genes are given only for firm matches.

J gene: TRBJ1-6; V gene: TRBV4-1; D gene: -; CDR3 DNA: TGCGCCAGCAGCGCCTCCGGGACTGGGAATTCACCCCTCCACTTT; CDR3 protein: CASSASGTGNSPLHF
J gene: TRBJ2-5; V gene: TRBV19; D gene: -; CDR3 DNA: TGTGCCAGTAGTGGTTATGTGGGAGCCCAAGAGACCCAGTACTTC; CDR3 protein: CASSGYVGAQETQYF
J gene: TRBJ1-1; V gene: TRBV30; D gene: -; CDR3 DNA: TGTGCCTGGAGTGTATTGTCGGCTGAAGCTTTCTTT; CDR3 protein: CAWSVLSAEAFF
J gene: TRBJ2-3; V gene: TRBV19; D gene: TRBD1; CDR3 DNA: TGTGCCAGTAGTGGATGGGACAGGGCTCCCACAGATACGCAGTATTTT; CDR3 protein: CASSGWDRAPTDTQYF
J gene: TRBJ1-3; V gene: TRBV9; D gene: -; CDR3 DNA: TGTGCCAGCAGCGCATCAGGGGCCTCTGGAAACACCATATATTTT; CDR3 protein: CASSASGASGNTIYF
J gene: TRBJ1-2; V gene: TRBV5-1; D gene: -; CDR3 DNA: TGCGCCAGCAGCTCCCTGACAGGTTCTGACTATGGCTACACCTTC; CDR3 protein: CASSSLTGSDYGYTF
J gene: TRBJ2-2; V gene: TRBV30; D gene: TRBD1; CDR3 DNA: TGTGCCTGGAGAGACTCCGGGACAGGGGAAACCGGGGAGCTGTTTTTT; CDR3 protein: CAWRDSGTGETGELFF
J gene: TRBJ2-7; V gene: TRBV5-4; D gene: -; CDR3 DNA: TGTGCCAGCATCCCGCCTGGGGCGGGACTGTCCTACGAGCAGTACTTC; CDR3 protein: CASIPPGAGLSYEQYF
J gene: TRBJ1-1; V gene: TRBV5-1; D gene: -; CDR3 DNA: TGCGCCAGCAGCTTGTTAGGGGTTTCGGTCACTGAAGCTTTCTTT; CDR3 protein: CASSLLGVSVTEAFF
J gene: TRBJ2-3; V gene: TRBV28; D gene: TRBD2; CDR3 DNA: TGTGCCAGCAGTTCGACTAGCGTTTACACAGATACGCAGTATTTT; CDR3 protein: CASSSTSVYTDTQYF
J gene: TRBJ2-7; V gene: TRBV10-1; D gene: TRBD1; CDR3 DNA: TGCGCCAGCAGTGAGGAGCCGGGACAGAGCTCCTACGAGCAGTACTTC; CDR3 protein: CASSEEPGQSSYEQYF
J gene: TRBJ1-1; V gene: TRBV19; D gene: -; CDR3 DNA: TGTGCCAGTAACCACCCTGGGGGGGGCATTACTGAAGCTTTCTTT; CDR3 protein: CASNHPGGGITEAFF
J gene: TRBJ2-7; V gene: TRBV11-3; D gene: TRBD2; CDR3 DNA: TGTGCCAGCAGCCTCGGGACTAGCGGGAGGGACCTTACCTACGAGCAGTACTTC; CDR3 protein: CASSLGTSGRDLTYEQYF
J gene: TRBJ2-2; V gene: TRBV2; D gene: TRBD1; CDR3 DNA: TGTGCCAGCAGGGAGACAGGGGAGGCCGGGGAGCTGTTTTTT; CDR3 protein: CASRETGEAGELFF
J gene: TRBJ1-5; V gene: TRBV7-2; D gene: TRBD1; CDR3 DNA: TGTGCCAGCAGCTTAAGACAGGGGGATCAGCCCCAGCATTTT; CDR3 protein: CASSLRQGDQPQHF
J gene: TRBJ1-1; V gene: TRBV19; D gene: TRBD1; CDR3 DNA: TGTGCCAGTAGTAACCCGGGACAGGGATTGCAGAACACTGAAGCTTTCTTT; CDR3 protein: CASSNPGQGLQNTEAFF
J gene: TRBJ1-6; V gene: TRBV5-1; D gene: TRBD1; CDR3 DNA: TGCGCCAGCAGCTTGGGACAGGGGCGGAATTCACCCCTCCACTTT; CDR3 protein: CASSLGQGRNSPLHF
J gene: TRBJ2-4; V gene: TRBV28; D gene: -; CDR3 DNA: TGTGCCACCAACGGGGAAAACATTCAGTACTTC; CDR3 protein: CATNGENIQYF
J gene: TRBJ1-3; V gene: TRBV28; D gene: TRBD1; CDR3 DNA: TGTGCCAGCAGACCCTACACAGGGGACAACACCATATATTTT; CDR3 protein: CASRPYTGDNTIYF
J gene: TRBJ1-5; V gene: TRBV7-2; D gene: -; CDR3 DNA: TGTGCCAGCAGCAGCACCGGGATAGCAAATCAGCCCCAGCATTTT; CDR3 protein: CASSSTGIANQPQHF
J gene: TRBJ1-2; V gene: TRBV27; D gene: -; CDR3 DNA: TGTGCCAGCAGTTTAAGGGGAAACTATGGCTACACCTTC; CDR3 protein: CASSLRGNYGYTF
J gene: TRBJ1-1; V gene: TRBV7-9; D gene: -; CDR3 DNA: TGTGCCAGCAGCTTATTGGCGGGGGATGAAGCTTTCTTT; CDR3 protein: CASSLLAGDEAFF
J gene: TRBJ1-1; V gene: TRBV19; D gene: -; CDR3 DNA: TGTGCCAGTAGCTTCCGGGGGTCACCTTTCTTT; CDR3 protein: CASSFRGSPFF
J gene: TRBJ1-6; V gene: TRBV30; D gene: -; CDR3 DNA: TGTGCCTGGAGTGTAACATCACCCCTCCACTTT; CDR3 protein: CAWSVTSPLHF
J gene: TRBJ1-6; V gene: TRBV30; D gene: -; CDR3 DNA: TGTGCCTGGATGGAGGGAATGATAGGATCACCCCTCCACTTT; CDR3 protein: CAWMEGMIGSPLHF
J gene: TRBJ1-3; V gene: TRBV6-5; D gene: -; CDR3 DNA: TGTGCCAGCAGTACGCGGACAAGCTCCATATATTTT; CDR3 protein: CASSTRTSSIYF
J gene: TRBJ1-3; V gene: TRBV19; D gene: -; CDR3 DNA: TGTGCCAGTAGTATAGGGGGCAGCCGGCCTGGAAACACCATATATTTT; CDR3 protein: CASSIGGSRPGNTIYF
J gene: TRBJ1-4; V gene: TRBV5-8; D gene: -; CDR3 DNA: TGTGCCAGCAGTTTGGTGAACAGGATCAATGAAAAACTGTTTTTT; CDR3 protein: CASSLVNRINEKLFF
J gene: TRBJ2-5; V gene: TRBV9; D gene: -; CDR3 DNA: TGTGCCAGCAGCGCTCAAGAGACCCAGTACTTC; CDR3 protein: CASSAQETQYF
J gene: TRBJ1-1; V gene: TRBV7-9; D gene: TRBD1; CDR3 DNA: TGTGCCAGCAACGGGGGACAGGGACGACCTGAAGCTTTCTTT; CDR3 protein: CASNGGQGRPEAFF
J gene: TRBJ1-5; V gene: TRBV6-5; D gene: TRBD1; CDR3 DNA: TGTGCCAGCAGTAACGACAGGGGGAGCAATCAGCCCCAGCATTTT; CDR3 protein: CASSNDRGSNQPQHF
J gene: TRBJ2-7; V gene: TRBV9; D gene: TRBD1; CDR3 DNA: TGTGCCAGCAGCGAGACAGGGAACTACGAGCAGTACTTC; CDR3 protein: CASSETGNYEQYF
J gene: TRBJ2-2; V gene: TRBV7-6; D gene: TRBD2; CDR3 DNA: TGTGCCAGCAGCCCGAGGACTAGTTTAACCGGGGAGCTGTTTTTT; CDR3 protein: CASSPRTSLTGELFF
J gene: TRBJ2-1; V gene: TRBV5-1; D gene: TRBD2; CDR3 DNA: TGCGCCAGCAATTCCCTGGCTAGCGGGGGGGTCAACTACAATGAGCAGTTCTTC; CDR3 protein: CASNSLASGGVNYNEQFF
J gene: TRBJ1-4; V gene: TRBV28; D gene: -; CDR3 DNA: TGTGCCAGCAGCGGGTCCGCAACTAATGAAAAACTGTTTTTT; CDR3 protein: CASSGSATNEKLFF
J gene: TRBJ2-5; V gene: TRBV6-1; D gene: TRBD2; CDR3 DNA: TGTGCCAGCTCACCGGGAGGGTGGGAGACCCAGTACTTC; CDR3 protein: CASSPGGWETQYF
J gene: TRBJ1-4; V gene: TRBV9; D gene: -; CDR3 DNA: TGTGCCAGCAGCGGGCCTTTGAATGAAAAACTGTTTTTT; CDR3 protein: CASSGPLNEKLFF
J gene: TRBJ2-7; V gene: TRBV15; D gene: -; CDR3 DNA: TGTGCCACCAGCAGAGACTCTCCCTACGAGCAGTACTTC; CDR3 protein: CATSRDSPYEQYF
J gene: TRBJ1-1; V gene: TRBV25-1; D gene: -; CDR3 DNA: TGTGCCAGCAGTGGTATTGTGGGCGCAGCCACTGAAGCTTTCTTT; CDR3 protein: CASSGIVGAATEAFF
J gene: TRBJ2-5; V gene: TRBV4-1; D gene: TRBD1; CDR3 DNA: TGCGCCAGCAGCCAACCGCCGGACAGGGGTCGAGGTTTGGAGACCCAGTACTTC; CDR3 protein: CASSQPPDRGRGLETQYF